This record concerns one T cell receptor (beta chain) sequence. Which antigen it targets is not known. No much larger clonotype is one base removed from it; base qualities were not supplied. Different DNA sequences within this sample yield the same CDR3. The entire isolated RNA was reverse transcribed using the High Capacity cDNA Reverse Transcription Kit, and thus expressed TCRB transcripts were sequenced. Naive, central memory and regulatory T cell samples underwent deep immunoSEQ sequencing, averaging about 3.3 million total reads per sample. After sorted cells were lysed in RLT buffer, RNA was extracted with DNase-treated RNeasy Micro or Mini kits, with the choice depending on cell number. To prevent cross-contamination, every cell subset was processed on its own, while patient and healthy donor samples were processed together. The immunoSEQ multiplex PCR was used to amplify TCRB sequences from cDNA, generating 87-bp fragments that spanned the CDR3 region. Sequencing of the amplicons was performed on the Illumina HiSeq platform. On the study's bioinformatics: Synthetic template baselines were used to correct PCR bias computationally, reads within Hamming distance 2 were collapsed together, and singletons that could not be merged were discarded. Reads were aligned against IMGT to assign V, D and J genes, CDR3 length and insertions or deletions at six rearrangement sites. Within each subset, clonotype counts were normalized to sorted cell number, and only after that were true diversity and Gini coefficients computed with the tcR R package. The overlap coefficient, calculated on TCRB nucleotide sequences, was used to measure repertoire sharing. As a proxy for the pre-selection repertoire, out-of-frame TCRB sequences from naive cells were analyzed. As stored in TCRdb, this immuneACCESS dataset retains in-frame rearrangements with V and J assigned. A fraction of the clones does not appear; measured against another copy, unresolved V genes explain less than half of the discrepancy, and the remainder lacks a known reason. The V and J calls and the clone size are those of that table, but D and trimming were determined from the DNA. This sample lists 450,000 or so clones; 10% to 12% were detected once. 0.04% to 0.05% of the sample is held by the ten biggest clonotypes.

Each donor gave one peripheral blood draw, averaging roughly 100 mL, which was collected into heparinised tubes. A BD FACSAria II was used to sort naive, central memory, regulatory and stem cell-like memory CD4+ T cells with a panel that included CD45RO, CCR7, CD25, CD127, CD95 and CD27. All sorted populations exceeded 98% purity. PBMCs were separated immediately by Lymphoprep density gradient centrifugation and were stained directly, without being cultured. So that batch effects would be minimized, each experiment stained and sorted samples in pairs, pairing one healthy donor with one patient. The germline V gene (reference sequence) specifies GTSNPN as CDR1 and SVGIG as CDR2. The junction carries 10 bases between V and J, which are trimmed by 0 bases and 8 bases respectively. The CDR3, cysteine through phenylalanine, is 12 amino acids long. Solely the CDR3 DNA is kept, with 36 bases framed from the first base.

The data were taken from a study of beta chain features in type 1 diabetes (dated 2018 in TCRdb). A note on the overall study: Mean age, gender distribution, total cell number and subset yield did not differ between patients and healthy donors. Regulatory and stem cell-like memory subsets were isolated from only 8 patients and about eight healthy donors, whereas naive and central memory subsets came from all 30 or so donors. In the study, TCRB repertoires of sorted circulating CD4+ T cell subsets from recently diagnosed type 1 diabetes patients were compared with those of matched healthy donors. A total of approximately 100 million sorted cells were examined across all samples, and the number of cells per subset was strongly correlated with RNA yield.

Results and caveats for the whole study, not just this receptor: Naive, central memory and regulatory TCRB repertoires appeared to be more similar among patients than among healthy donors. Shorter templates might have been favored by PCR, but patient and control samples were amplified and corrected together, so both groups would have been affected equally by any skew. In all four CD4+ subsets, TCRB CDR3 length was moderately but significantly shorter in type 1 diabetes patients. Only small numbers of individuals were included in the HLA sub-analyses, which left unresolved whether HLA type had any influence on TCRB rearrangement. Because cDNA was sequenced instead of genomic DNA, highly expressing activated cells could be over-represented, though the groups showed no difference in activation or CD3 levels. At VDJ recombination sites, patients with type 1 diabetes made fewer insertions and deleted more nucleotides, a pattern implying thymic rearrangement abnormalities.

The sequence joins TRBV30 to TRBJ1-2; no D gene can be assigned with confidence. The specimen was naive CD4+ T cells from blood. This sample's cell subset or site label indicates: true naive CD4+ T cells. The clonotype was recovered from a young woman in good health. The CDR3 amino acid sequence is: CAWSVPGGGYTF. The nucleotide sequence reads TGTGCCTGGAGTGTACCGGGCGGAGGCTACACCTTC. Where the CDR3 stops, the reference TRBV30 and TRBJ1-2 genes take over; the full variable domain is SQTIHQWPATLVQPVGSPLSLECTVEGTSNPNLYWYRQAAGRGLQLLFYSVGIGQISSEVPQNLSASRPQDRQFILSSKKLLLSDSGFYLCAWSVPGGGYTFGSGTRLTVV.